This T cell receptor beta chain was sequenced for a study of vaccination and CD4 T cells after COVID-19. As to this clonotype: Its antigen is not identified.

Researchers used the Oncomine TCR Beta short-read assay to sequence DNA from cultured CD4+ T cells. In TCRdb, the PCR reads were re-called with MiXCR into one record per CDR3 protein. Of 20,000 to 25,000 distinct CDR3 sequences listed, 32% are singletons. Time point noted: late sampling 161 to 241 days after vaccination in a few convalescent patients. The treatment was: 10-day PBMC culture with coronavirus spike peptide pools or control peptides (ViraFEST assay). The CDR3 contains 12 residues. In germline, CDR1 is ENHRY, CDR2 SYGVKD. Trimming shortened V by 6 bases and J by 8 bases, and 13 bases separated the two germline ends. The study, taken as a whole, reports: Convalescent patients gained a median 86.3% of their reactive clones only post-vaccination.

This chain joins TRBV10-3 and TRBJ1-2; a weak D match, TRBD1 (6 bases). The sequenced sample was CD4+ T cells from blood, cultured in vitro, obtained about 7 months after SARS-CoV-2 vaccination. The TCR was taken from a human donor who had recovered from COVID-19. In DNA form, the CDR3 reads TGTGCCATCAGCCACAGGGTTGGGGGCTACACCTTC. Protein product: CAISHRVGGYTF.